A selection of T cell receptor beta chains follows, all from one sample in a study of CD8+CD57+ T cells in acquired aplastic anemia. TCRdb re-called the reads with MiXCR, one entry per CDR3 protein. The sample records 90,000 to 130,000 distinct CDR3 sequences, roughly 50% being singletons. Specimen: sorted CD4+, CD8+, or CD8+CD57+ T cells (not recorded which) from PBMCs. The receptors stem from a human donor in good health, serving as a control. The conserved cysteine and the conserved F or W are not part of the CDR3 here. D genes are given only for firm matches. A clone size is listed for some rows: how often the clone was seen (once, few, many), or a class if it is expanded.

-	TRBV10-3	TRBJ1-2	TRBD1	AISESGQGANGYT
once	TRBV29-1	TRBJ2-7	TRBD2	SVGGGRGSYEQY
many	TRBV19	TRBJ1-1	-	ASSIVVGMNTEAF
many	TRBV20-1	TRBJ2-1	TRBD2	SARALAGVVPLPDEQF
once	TRBV7-9	TRBJ2-1	-	ASSFDLSNEQF
-	TRBV10-3	TRBJ2-5	TRBD2	AISATSEETQY
-	TRBV7-2	TRBJ2-2	-	ASSQGDGELF
many	TRBV6-1	TRBJ2-7	TRBD1	ASSLRGPYEQY
many	TRBV4-2	TRBJ1-1	-	ASSQGNEAF
many	TRBV19	TRBJ1-1	-	ASSIALGGTEAF
-	TRBV19	TRBJ1-2	-	ASSTLSIRPLYGYT
many	TRBV5-1	TRBJ2-1	-	ASSLAGGGNEQF
few	TRBV2	TRBJ2-2	-	ASRKFAGDGTGELF
-	TRBV20-1	TRBJ2-7	TRBD1	SAQTGTYEQY
many	TRBV13	TRBJ1-1	-	ASSSMENTEAF
-	TRBV6-4	TRBJ1-2	-	ASSEAGVGYGYT
once	TRBV5-8	TRBJ1-1	-	ASSQLSGTEAF
-	TRBV11-3	TRBJ2-7	TRBD1	ASRPGGISYEQY
many	TRBV19	TRBJ2-5	-	ASSLESSRETQY
-	TRBV29-1	TRBJ2-7	-	SVLGGFTDEQY
-	TRBV2	TRBJ1-5	-	ASGREGNQPQH
once	TRBV10-3	TRBJ2-3	-	AISDVLGTTDTQY
many	TRBV28	TRBJ1-5	-	ASSHQGQGHQPQH
-	TRBV19	TRBJ1-1	TRBD1	ASSTGRDRGIEAF
-	TRBV25-1	TRBJ2-3	-	ASSAAMGTTDTQY
few	TRBV10-3	TRBJ2-7	TRBD1	AIRTGVEQY
many	TRBV5-1	TRBJ2-7	TRBD2	ASSVSGGAYEQY
once	TRBV7-9	TRBJ1-2	-	ASIPGGQGNYGYT
many	TRBV4-1	TRBJ2-5	-	ASSQTAGTPGETQY
-	TRBV2	TRBJ2-1	TRBD1	AISDRVGNEQF
-	TRBV10-2	TRBJ2-3	TRBD2	ASSTGGADTQY
few	TRBV28	TRBJ2-5	TRBD2	ASSLELAGTTQETQY
many	TRBV9	TRBJ2-3	-	ASGDTQY
-	TRBV10-3	TRBJ2-3	TRBD1	AISEGQGGTDTQY
many	TRBV6-5	TRBJ1-1	-	ASSYSIGGTEAF
few	TRBV7-9	TRBJ2-7	-	ASSLVFDEQY
few	TRBV7-9	TRBJ2-5	-	ASSSEGETQY
-	TRBV20-1	TRBJ1-1	-	SARGDGAEAF
-	TRBV11-2	TRBJ2-2	TRBD2	ASSFCIAGANTGELF
many	TRBV7-8	TRBJ1-4	-	ASSLGFPEKLF
many	TRBV7-9	TRBJ2-7	-	ASSGPRQVSSYEQY
-	TRBV3-1	TRBJ2-7	-	ASSHRQGNEQY
-	TRBV7-3	TRBJ2-3	TRBD2	ASSELLAGGPDTQY
-	TRBV24-1	TRBJ1-1	-	ATRPGRAMNTEAF
-	TRBV7-6	TRBJ2-3	TRBD2	ASSLEGLATDTQY
few	TRBV19	TRBJ1-2	-	ASSIVGGIYGYT
-	TRBV10-2	TRBJ1-3	TRBD1	ASSESAGQPNGDTIY
-	TRBV7-9	TRBJ2-5	-	ASSSGAWYQETQY
few	TRBV25-1	TRBJ2-1	TRBD2	ASSGTSGDNTYNEQF
-	TRBV7-9	-	-	ASSPVGETQY
-	TRBV10-3	TRBJ2-2	-	AISESGPGQATGELF
many	TRBV2	TRBJ1-1	-	ASSDGPQVNTEAF
-	TRBV20-1	TRBJ2-3	TRBD1	SAHEEDRGPTDTQY
-	TRBV29-1	TRBJ1-2	-	SVEDRGGYT
many	TRBV2	TRBJ1-5	-	ASDAISNQPQH
-	TRBV10-1	TRBJ2-1	TRBD2	ASSESGGGRSEQF
many	TRBV5-1	TRBJ1-4	-	ASSSVDLSTNEKLF